This T cell receptor (beta chain) was retrieved from a study of blood T cell repertoires in COVID-19. Study details: COVID-19 samples collected from the United States, Italy and Spain covered acute and convalescent phases.

Assay: immunoSEQ multiplex PCR; the TCRdb copy retains only in-frame clones and omits some. The sample has 150,000 to 200,000 clones, 70% to 90% seen once. The CDR3 contains 18 residues. CDR1 and CDR2 from the germline V gene are MNHNS and SASEGT. The trim removed 3 bases at V and 4 bases at J, leaving 14 bases unmatched. The chain combines TRBV6-1 with TRBJ2-7; the match to TRBD2 covers 11 bases. The sequencing sample was made of PBMCs or T cells enriched from blood (not recorded which). This clonotype was obtained from a woman younger than 35 who had recovered from COVID-19. The CDR3 is CASSDFRASGRIRYEQYF. CDR3 nucleotides: TGTGCCAGCAGTGATTTTCGGGCTAGCGGGAGGATCCGGTACGAGCAGTACTTC.